A selection of T cell receptor beta chains follows, all from one sample in a study of vaccination and CD4 T cells after COVID-19. From the PCR reads, TCRdb called clonotypes with MiXCR, one entry per CDR3 protein. The repertoire holds fewer than 30,000 distinct CDR3 sequences, with roughly 52% as singletons. The antigens these receptors bind are not known. The sample was CD4+ T cells from blood, cultured in vitro, taken before SARS-CoV-2 vaccination. The receptors were gathered from a human donor who received a COVID-19 vaccine. Each CDR3 is given with its conserved first and last residue. D genes are given only for firm matches. Clone sizes are given selectively: once, few, many, or a class where the clone is expanded.

j_call	d_call	clone_size	v_call	cdr3_nt	cdr3_aa
TRBJ1-2	NA	few	TRBV7-9	TGTGCCAGCAGCCAGGAATGGGTAGCTAACTATGGCTACACCTTC	CASSQEWVANYGYTF
TRBJ1-2	NA	NA	TRBV6-1	TGTGCCAGCAGTGAGAAAAGCTATGGCTACACCTTC	CASSEKSYGYTF
TRBJ2-5	NA	NA	TRBV23-1	TGCGCCAGCAGTCAATTATCTAAGTGGGGGACTTTGAGGGAGACCCAGTACTTC	CASSQLSKWGTLRETQYF
TRBJ1-1	NA	few	TRBV5-1	TGCGCCAGCAGCTTGTCTTGGGGAGAAACTGAAGCTTTCTTT	CASSLSWGETEAFF
TRBJ1-3	NA	few	TRBV6-2/TRBV6-3	TGTGCCAGCAGTTACGGGTTCTCTGGAAACACCATATATTTT	CASSYGFSGNTIYF
TRBJ2-3	TRBD2	NA	TRBV24-1	TGTGCCACCAGCCTGAGTAGCGGGGGTAAAGATACGCAGTATTTT	CATSLSSGGKDTQYF
TRBJ1-6	NA	NA	TRBV11-2	TGTGCCAGCAGCTCCTGGTGGGGTTCACCCCTCCACTTT	CASSSWWGSPLHF
TRBJ1-2	NA	NA	TRBV30	TGTGCCTGGAGTGTTAGTAGGGATGGAGGCTACACCTTC	CAWSVSRDGGYTF
TRBJ1-1	NA	NA	TRBV20-1	TGCAGTGCCAAACGGGGTGTAGGTACTGAAGCTTTCTTT	CSAKRGVGTEAFF
TRBJ2-5	TRBD2	few	TRBV20-1	TGCAGTGCGAGTGGACTAGCGGGGGCCACGGGGGAGACCCAGTACTTC	CSASGLAGATGETQYF
TRBJ2-1	NA	NA	TRBV24-1	TGTGCCACCAGTGATAAACAGATCACCTACCACAATGAGCAGTTCTTC	CATSDKQITYHNEQFF
TRBJ2-1	NA	once	TRBV12-3/TRBV12-4	TGTGCCAGCAGTTTAGACAATGAGCAGTTCTTC	CASSLDNEQFF
TRBJ2-5	TRBD2	once	TRBV6-2/TRBV6-3	TGTGCCAGCAGTTACGCCGGGACTAGCAGTAAAGAGACCCAGTACTTC	CASSYAGTSSKETQYF
TRBJ2-7	TRBD1	NA	TRBV9	TGTGCCAGCAGCGTAGCTCTACGAGACAGGGTAGGAGAGCAGTACTTC	CASSVALRDRVGEQYF
TRBJ1-6	NA	few	TRBV6-1	TGTGCCAGCAGTGAACTCCTGGGGGACTATAATTCACCCCTCCACTTT	CASSELLGDYNSPLHF
TRBJ2-3	TRBD1	few	TRBV20-1	TGCAGTGCTAGAGATGAGGGACAGCCTAGCACAGATACGCAGTATTTT	CSARDEGQPSTDTQYF
TRBJ2-3	NA	NA	TRBV20-1	TGCAGTGCCGGATCGGGGACAGATACGCAGTATTTT	CSAGSGTDTQYF
TRBJ2-5	TRBD1	NA	TRBV6-1	TGTGCCAGCAGTGAAGGAGGGGACAGACAAGAGACCCAGTACTTC	CASSEGGDRQETQYF